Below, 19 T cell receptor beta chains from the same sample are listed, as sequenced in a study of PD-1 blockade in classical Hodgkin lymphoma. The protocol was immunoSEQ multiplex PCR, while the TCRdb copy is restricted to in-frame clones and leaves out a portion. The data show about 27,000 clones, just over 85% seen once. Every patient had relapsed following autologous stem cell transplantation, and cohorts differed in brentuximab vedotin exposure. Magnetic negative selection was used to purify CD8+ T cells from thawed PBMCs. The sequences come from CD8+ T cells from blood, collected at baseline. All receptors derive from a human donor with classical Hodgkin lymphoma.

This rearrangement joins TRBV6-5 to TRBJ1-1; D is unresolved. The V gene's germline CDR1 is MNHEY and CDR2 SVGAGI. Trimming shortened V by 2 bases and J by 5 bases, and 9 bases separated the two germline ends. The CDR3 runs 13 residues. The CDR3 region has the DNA TGTGCCAGCAGTTACACGAGAAGTACTGAAGCTTTCTTT. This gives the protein CASSYTRSTEAFF.

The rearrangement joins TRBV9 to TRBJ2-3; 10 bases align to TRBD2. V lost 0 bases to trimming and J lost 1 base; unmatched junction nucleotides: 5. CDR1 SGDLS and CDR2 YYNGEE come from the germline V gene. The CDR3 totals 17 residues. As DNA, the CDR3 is TGTGCCAGCAGCGTAGCGTCTGGACTAGCGGGCACAGATACGCAGTATTTT. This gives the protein CASSVASGLAGTDTQYF.

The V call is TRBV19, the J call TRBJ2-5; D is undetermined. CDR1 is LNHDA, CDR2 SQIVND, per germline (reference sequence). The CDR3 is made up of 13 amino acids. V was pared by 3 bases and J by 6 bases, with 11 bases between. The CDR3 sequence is CASSIGIGQTQYF. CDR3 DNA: TGTGCCAGTAGTATCGGTATAGGGCAGACCCAGTACTTC.

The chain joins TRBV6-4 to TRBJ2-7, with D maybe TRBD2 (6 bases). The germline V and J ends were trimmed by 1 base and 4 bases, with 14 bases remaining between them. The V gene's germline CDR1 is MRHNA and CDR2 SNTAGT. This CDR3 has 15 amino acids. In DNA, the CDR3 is TGTGCCAGCAGTGACTGCGAAGGGAGGAATTACGAGCAGTACTTC. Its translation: CASSDCEGRNYEQYF.

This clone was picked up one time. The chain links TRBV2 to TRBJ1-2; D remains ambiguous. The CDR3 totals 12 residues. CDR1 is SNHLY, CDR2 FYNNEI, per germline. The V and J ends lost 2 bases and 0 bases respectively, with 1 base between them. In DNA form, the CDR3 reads TGTGCCAGCAGTGAAACTAACTATGGCTACACCTTC. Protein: CASSETNYGYTF.

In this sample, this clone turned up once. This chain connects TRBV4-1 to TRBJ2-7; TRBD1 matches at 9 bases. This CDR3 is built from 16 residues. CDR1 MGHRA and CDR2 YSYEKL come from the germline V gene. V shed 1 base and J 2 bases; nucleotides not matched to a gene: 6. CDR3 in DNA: TGCGCCAGCAGCCAAGTGCCCGGGACAGGGCCCTACGAGCAGTACTTC. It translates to CASSQVPGTGPYEQYF.

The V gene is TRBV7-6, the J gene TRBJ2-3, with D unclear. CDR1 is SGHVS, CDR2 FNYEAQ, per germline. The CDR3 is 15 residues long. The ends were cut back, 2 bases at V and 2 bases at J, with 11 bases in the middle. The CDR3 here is CASSLFVGDTDTQYF. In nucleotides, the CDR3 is TGTGCCAGCAGCTTATTCGTAGGCGACACAGATACGCAGTATTTT.

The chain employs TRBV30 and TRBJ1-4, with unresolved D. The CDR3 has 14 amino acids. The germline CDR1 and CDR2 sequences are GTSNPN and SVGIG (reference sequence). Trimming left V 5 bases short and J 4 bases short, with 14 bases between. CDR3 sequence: CAWPRNSHNEKLFF. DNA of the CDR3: TGTGCCTGGCCGAGGAACAGTCATAATGAAAAACTGTTTTTT.

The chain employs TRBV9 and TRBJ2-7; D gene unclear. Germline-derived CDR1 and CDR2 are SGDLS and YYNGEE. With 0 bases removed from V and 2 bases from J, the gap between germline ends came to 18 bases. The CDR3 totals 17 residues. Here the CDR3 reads CASSVALGRGPTYEQYF. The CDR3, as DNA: TGTGCCAGCAGCGTAGCCCTTGGTCGCGGACCTACCTACGAGCAGTACTTC.

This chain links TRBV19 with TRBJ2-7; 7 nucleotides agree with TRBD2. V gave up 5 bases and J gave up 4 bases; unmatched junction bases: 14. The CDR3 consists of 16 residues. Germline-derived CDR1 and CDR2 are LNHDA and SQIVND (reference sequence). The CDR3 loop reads CASSPRGGAVGYEQYF. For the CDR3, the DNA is TGTGCCAGTAGTCCCCGCGGGGGAGCGGTGGGGTACGAGCAGTACTTC. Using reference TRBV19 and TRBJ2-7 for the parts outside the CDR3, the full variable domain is DGGITQSPKYLFRKEGQNVTLSCEQNLNHDAMYWYRQDPGQGLRLIYYSQIVNDFQKGDIAEGYSVSREKKESFPLTVTSAQKNPTAFYLCASSPRGGAVGYEQYFGPGTRLTVT.

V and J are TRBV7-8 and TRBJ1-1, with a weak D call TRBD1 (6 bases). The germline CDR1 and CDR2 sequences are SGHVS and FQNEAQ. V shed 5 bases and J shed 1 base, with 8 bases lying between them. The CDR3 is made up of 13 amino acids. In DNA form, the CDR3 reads TGTGCCAGCAGCCAAGGGGGGAACACTGAAGCTTTCTTT. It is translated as CASSQGGNTEAFF.

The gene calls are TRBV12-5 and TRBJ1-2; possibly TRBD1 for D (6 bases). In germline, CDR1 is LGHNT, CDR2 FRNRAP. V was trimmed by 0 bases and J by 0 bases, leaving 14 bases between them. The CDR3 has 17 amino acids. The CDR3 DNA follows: TGTGCTAGTGGTTTGGTAGACCTGGACAGAGCTAACTATGGCTACACCTTC. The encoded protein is CASGLVDLDRANYGYTF. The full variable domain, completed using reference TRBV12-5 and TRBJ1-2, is DARVTQTPRHKVTEMGQEVTMRCQPILGHNTVFWYRQTMMQGLELLAYFRNRAPLDDSGMPKDRFSAEMPDATLATLKIQPSEPRDSAVYFCASGLVDLDRANYGYTFGSGTRLTVV.

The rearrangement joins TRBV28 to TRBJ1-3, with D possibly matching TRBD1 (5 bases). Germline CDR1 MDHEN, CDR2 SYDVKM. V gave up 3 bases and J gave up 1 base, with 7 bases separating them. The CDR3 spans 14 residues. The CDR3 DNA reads TGTGCCAGCAGTTTTGGGGGGTCTGGAAACACCATATATTTT. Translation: CASSFGGSGNTIYF.

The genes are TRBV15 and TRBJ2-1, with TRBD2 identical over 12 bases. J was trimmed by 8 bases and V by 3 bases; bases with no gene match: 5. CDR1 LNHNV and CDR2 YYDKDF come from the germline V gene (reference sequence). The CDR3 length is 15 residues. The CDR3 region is CATSSRLAGVDEQFF. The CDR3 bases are TGTGCCACCAGCAGCAGACTAGCGGGAGTGGATGAGCAGTTCTTC.

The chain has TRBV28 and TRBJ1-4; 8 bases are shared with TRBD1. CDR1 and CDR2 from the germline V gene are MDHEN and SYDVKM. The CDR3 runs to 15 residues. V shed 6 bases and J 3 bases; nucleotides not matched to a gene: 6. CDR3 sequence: CASSPGQVSNEKLFF. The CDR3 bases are TGTGCCAGCAGCCCGGGACAGGTCTCTAATGAAAAACTGTTTTTT.

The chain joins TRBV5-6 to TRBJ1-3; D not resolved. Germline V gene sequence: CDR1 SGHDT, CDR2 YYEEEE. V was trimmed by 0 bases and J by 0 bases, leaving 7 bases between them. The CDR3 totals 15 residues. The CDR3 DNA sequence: TGTGCCAGCAGCTTGGGGGGATACTCTGGAAACACCATATATTTT. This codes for CASSLGGYSGNTIYF.

The CDR3 reads CASTKDSSYEQYF. DNA of the CDR3: TGTGCCAGCACCAAGGACAGTTCCTACGAGCAGTACTTC. The chain employs TRBV13 and TRBJ2-7, with D maybe TRBD1 (6 bases). V dropped 7 bases and J dropped 1 base, with 11 bases sitting between them. The CDR3 has 13 amino acids. Germline V gives CDR1 PRHDT, CDR2 FYEKMQ (reference sequence).

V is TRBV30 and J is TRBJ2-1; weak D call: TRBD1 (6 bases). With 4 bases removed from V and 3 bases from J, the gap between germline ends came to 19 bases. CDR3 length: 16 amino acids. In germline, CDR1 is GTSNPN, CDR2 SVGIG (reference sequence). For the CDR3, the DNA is TGTGCCTGGACAAGGGGCCTCCGGGACAACTACAATGAGCAGTTCTTC. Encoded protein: CAWTRGLRDNYNEQFF. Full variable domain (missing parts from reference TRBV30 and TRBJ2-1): SQTIHQWPATLVQPVGSPLSLECTVEGTSNPNLYWYRQAAGRGLQLLFYSVGIGQISSEVPQNLSASRPQDRQFILSSKKLLLSDSGFYLCAWTRGLRDNYNEQFFGPGTRLTVL.

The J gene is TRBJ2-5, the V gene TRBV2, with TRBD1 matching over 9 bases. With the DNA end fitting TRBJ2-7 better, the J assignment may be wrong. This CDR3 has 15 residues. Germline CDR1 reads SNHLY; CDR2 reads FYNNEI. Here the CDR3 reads CASSPRTGVNYEQYF. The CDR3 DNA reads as TGTGCCAGCAGTCCTCGGACAGGGGTGAACTACGAGCAGTACTTC.